This T cell receptor (beta chain) was recorded in a study of shared clonotypes between healthy human individuals. The naive CD8 subset, CD45RO-negative cells positively selected for CCR7, excluded terminally differentiated effector memory CD45RA+ cells. The V gene end was trimmed by 5 bases and the J gene end by 1 base; junction bases not matched to a gene: 4. CDR1 and CDR2 (germline): MDHEN, SYDVKM. The CDR3 extends over 16 amino acids. On this clone: Other DNA sequences of this sample code for an identical CDR3.

Sequenced by immunoSEQ multiplex PCR; TCRdb stores in-frame clones only, minus some. The sample includes hundreds of thousands of clones, 96% seen only once; the top ten take less than 0.13%. The sequenced material came from naive CD8+ T cells sorted from blood. The V and J genes are TRBV28 and TRBJ2-2, with 10 bases lining up with TRBD2. This TCR was sampled from a woman aged 30 to 39 in good health. The CDR3 sequence is CASSLRTSGNTGELFF. CDR3 DNA sequence: TGTGCCAGCAGTCTCCGGACTAGCGGGAACACCGGGGAGCTGTTTTTT.